Each of the 13 T cell receptor beta chains below was sequenced from the same sample in a study of CD8+ T cells in alopecia areata. The sequencing template was cDNA reverse transcribed from extracted RNA. TCRdb keeps only in-frame clones here, not all; method: immunoSEQ multiplex PCR. The repertoire includes 130,000 or so clones, about 50% of them detected once, and roughly 10% sits in the top ten. Source material: NKG2D-low CD8+ T cells sorted from blood. These receptors came from a human donor with alopecia areata.

V and J are TRBV2 and TRBJ2-5, with a weak D call TRBD2 (6 bases). The CDR3 sequence is 15 residues long. Germline V gene data show CDR1 as SNHLY and CDR2 as FYNNEI. Trimming took off 7 bases at V and 9 bases at J, with 24 bases between the two ends. The CDR3 protein is CASIDGPGTGVAQYF. CDR3 coding DNA: TGTGCCAGCATTGATGGCCCCGGGACTGGAGTGGCCCAGTACTTC.

The V gene is TRBV29-1, the J gene TRBJ1-2; D gene unclear. Trimming removed 3 bases from V and 4 bases from J, with 6 bases in between. Germline V gene data show CDR1 as SQVTM and CDR2 as ANQGSEA. This CDR3 has 11 amino acids. In DNA, the CDR3 is TGCAGCGTTGACCACGGCTATGGCTACACCTTC. Amino acid sequence: CSVDHGYGYTF.

The chain couples TRBV29-1 to TRBJ2-7; 10 bases align to TRBD1. V gave up 6 bases and J gave up 3 bases; unmatched junction bases: 5. The germline gives CDR1 SQVTM, CDR2 ANQGSEA. The CDR3 has 13 residues. CDR3 amino acids: CSVPGQGNYEQYF. The CDR3 DNA reads as TGCAGCGTCCCGGGACAGGGGAACTACGAGCAGTACTTC.

V gene TRBV6-5 combines with J gene TRBJ2-3; TRBD2 is a possible D gene (5 bases). The CDR3 has 11 residues. Germline V gene data show CDR1 as MNHEY and CDR2 as SVGAGI. V lost 11 bases and J 6 bases, leaving 12 bases between the germline ends. The CDR3 sequence: CACFGGDTQYF. CDR3 nucleotides: TGTGCCTGCTTTGGCGGGGATACGCAGTATTTT.

This clone came up a few times. CDR3 nucleotide sequence: TGCGCCAGCAGCCACACCGGGACTAGCAACAATGAGCAGTTCTTC. It is translated as CASSHTGTSNNEQFF. This chain links TRBV4-1 with TRBJ2-1; 9 bases agree with TRBD2. J lost 5 bases, V lost 3 bases, and 5 bases had no gene match. The CDR3 loop spans 15 amino acids. Germline V CDR1 and CDR2: MGHRA, YSYEKL.

The chain links TRBV6-4 to TRBJ1-2; the D is unclear. The CDR3 has 13 residues. The ends were cut back, 2 bases at V and 2 bases at J, with 6 bases in the middle. The germline CDR1 and CDR2 sequences are MRHNA and SNTAGT. The CDR3 DNA is TGTGCCAGCAGTGACGGGTCGAACTATGGCTACACCTTC. It is translated as CASSDGSNYGYTF.

V and J are TRBV28 and TRBJ1-1; D remains ambiguous. Looked up from germline, CDR1 is MDHEN and CDR2 is SYDVKM. The V gene lost 3 bases and the J gene lost 6 bases, with 11 bases spanning the gap. This CDR3 region has 13 residues. CDR3 bases: TGTGCCAGCAGTTTTTCTCCCGCCGCTGAAGCTTTCTTT. Translated: CASSFSPAAEAFF.

Comment on this clone: An end of the junction does not agree with germline; a read error may underlie this. The CDR3 loop reads CASSLDEQFF. The CDR3, as DNA: TGTGCCAGCAGCTTGGATGAGCAGTTCTTC. This chain links TRBV5-1 with TRBJ2-1; D remains unclear. CDR1 and CDR2 from the germline V gene are SGHRS and YFSETQ. The CDR3 has 10 amino acids. Full variable domain (rest looked up from reference TRBV5-1 and TRBJ2-1): KAGVTQTPRYLIKTRGQQVTLSCSPISGHRSVSWYQQTPGQGLQFLFEYFSETQRNKGNFPGRFSGRQFSNSRSEMNVSTLELGDSALYLCASSLDEQFFGPGTRLTVL.

By share, this clone counts as medium-sized. The gene calls are TRBV4-3 and TRBJ2-6; D is uncertain. The CDR3 contains 15 residues. Germline assignment: CDR1 LGHNA and CDR2 YSLEER. Trimming took off 0 bases at V and 4 bases at J, with 7 bases between the two ends. DNA of the CDR3: TGCGCCAGCAGCCAAGACTTTGACGGGGCCAACGTCCTGACTTTC. Translation gives CASSQDFDGANVLTF.

This clone showed up just once. This chain connects TRBV5-6 to TRBJ2-7; no clear D gene. V was trimmed by 5 bases and J by 4 bases, leaving 19 bases between them. Germline CDR1 is SGHDT and CDR2 is YYEEEE. CDR3 length: 15 amino acids. In DNA form, the CDR3 reads TGTGCCAGCAGGCCCCCTGGAAGACCAGCGTACGAGCAGTACTTC. Translated: CASRPPGRPAYEQYF.

This chain joins TRBV29-1 and TRBJ2-1; no firm D call. CDR3 length: 13 residues. V gave up 7 bases and J gave up 4 bases, with 14 bases separating them. Germline assignment: CDR1 SQVTM and CDR2 ANQGSEA. CDR3 coding DNA: TGCAGCGGACGGACCTTAATTTACAATGAGCAGTTCTTC. Translating it yields CSGRTLIYNEQFF.

The chain is built from TRBV28 and TRBJ2-2; a weak D match, TRBD2 (6 bases). CDR1 and CDR2 from the germline V gene are MDHEN and SYDVKM. The V and J ends lost 3 bases and 6 bases respectively, with 8 bases between them. The CDR3 extends over 13 amino acids. CDR3 amino acids: CASSLEGSGELFF. The CDR3 region has the DNA TGTGCCAGCAGTTTGGAGGGATCCGGGGAGCTGTTTTTT.

V usage is TRBV7-2 and J usage is TRBJ2-7; TRBD1 is a possible D gene (6 bases). V gave up 2 bases and J gave up 4 bases, with 9 bases separating them. This CDR3 contains 13 residues. CDR1 is SGHTA and CDR2 is FQGNSA in the germline V gene. The CDR3 bases are TGTGCCAGCAGCTTACTGGGGGCGTACGAGCAGTACTTC. Encoded protein: CASSLLGAYEQYF. The full variable domain, completed using reference TRBV7-2 and TRBJ2-7, is GAGVSQSPSNKVTEKGKDVELRCDPISGHTALYWYRQSLGQGLEFLIYFQGNSAPDKSGLPSDRFSAERTGGSVSTLTIQRTQQEDSAVYLCASSLLGAYEQYFGPGTRLTVT.